This T cell receptor beta chain is drawn from a study of blood T cell repertoires in COVID-19. This study enrolled people aged 18 to 89 from approximately 24 US geographic areas. Assignment of participants to cohorts was predicated upon participant-reported clinical history. The CDR3 covers 16 residues. CDR1 and CDR2 from the germline V gene are SGHAT and FQDESV (reference sequence). After removal of 5 bases from V and 5 bases from J, the junction contained 9 bases not matched to a gene. Sequenced by immunoSEQ multiplex PCR; TCRdb stores in-frame clones only, minus some. The repertoire holds some 390,000 clones, with around 87% as singletons.

This chain links TRBV11-1 with TRBJ2-1, with 10 bases lining up with TRBD2. The sequencing input was PBMCs or T cells enriched from blood (not recorded which). The clonotype originates from a man aged 25 to 45 who had recovered from COVID-19. CDR3 DNA sequence: TGTGCCAGCAGCCCGTGGCTAGCGGGAGCTCACAATGAGCAGTTCTTC. This codes for CASSPWLAGAHNEQFF.